The 20 T cell receptor beta chains presented below share a single source sample, sequenced in a study of spatial heterogeneity in lung cancer. Study-wide points: Within tumors, counts of expanded alpha and beta TCRs tracked tumor mutation counts.

The antigens for these receptors are not known. TCRdb processed the 5' RACE reads anew with MiXCR; each CDR3 protein has one entry. The sample records about 13,000 distinct CDR3 sequences, under 6% being singletons. Time point specified: sample taken at primary tumor resection. Here the sequenced sample was lung tumor tissue, taken at surgery. The receptors shown here come from a male donor with early-stage non-small cell lung cancer.

This clonotype was detected a few times. The chain combines TRBV5-4 with TRBJ2-5; 11 nucleotides align to TRBD2. The CDR3 spans 13 residues. Trimming at V came to 9 bases and at J to 2 bases, leaving 3 bases not matched to a gene. Germline CDR1 SGHNT, CDR2 YYREEE (reference sequence). The CDR3 loop is CATTSGEQETQYF. The CDR3 nucleotides are TGTGCCACGACTAGCGGGGAACAAGAGACCCAGTACTTC.

V gene TRBV6-2 or TRBV6-3 combines with J gene TRBJ2-5, with D perhaps TRBD2 (5 bases). The CDR3 spans 13 residues. Trimming shortened V by 6 bases and J by 5 bases, and 13 bases separated the two germline ends. Germline CDR1 is MNHEY and CDR2 is SVGEGT. CDR3 amino acids: CASRRGRDETQYF. Written as DNA, the CDR3 is TGTGCCAGCAGACGGGGAAGGGATGAGACCCAGTACTTC.

About this clonotype: This may come from a read error, since a much larger clone is one base off. The V and J genes are TRBV7-7 and TRBJ2-2; 7 positions agree with TRBD1. The CDR3 contains 16 residues. Germline V CDR1 and CDR2: SSHAT, FNYEAQ (reference sequence). The chain's CDR3 is CASSSMPGQNAGELFF. CDR3 sequence (DNA): TGTGCTAGCAGTAGTATGCCGGGACAGAACGCCGGGGAGCTGTTTTTT.

This clonotype was seen at least ten times. The V gene is TRBV9, the J gene TRBJ2-2, with D tentatively TRBD1 (5 bases). The CDR3 runs 16 residues. Germline values: CDR1 SGDLS, CDR2 YYNGEE. Trimming pared 3 bases from V and 3 bases from J, leaving 15 bases between. The CDR3 region has the DNA TGTGCCAGCAGCGCGGAAGGGGTCCGGTACACCGGGGAGCTGTTTTTT. This codes for CASSAEGVRYTGELFF.

This clonotype was recorded many times. The rearrangement uses TRBV7-6 and TRBJ1-5; 8 nucleotides align to TRBD1. The ends lost 2 bases at V and 0 bases at J; junction bases unmatched: 9. Germline V gives CDR1 SGHVS, CDR2 FNYEAQ. The CDR3 spans 18 residues. CDR3 nucleotides: TGTGCCAGCAGCTTAAATGCAGGGGGCGGAGGTAGCAATCAGCCCCAGCATTTT. This encodes CASSLNAGGGGSNQPQHF.

This clonotype was detected many times. The CDR3 region has the DNA TGTGCCAGCAGCTCTCCGGGACAGGGGGTCTATGGCTACACCTTC. Protein: CASSSPGQGVYGYTF. The chain couples TRBV7-2 to TRBJ1-2; 11 bases map to TRBD1. The CDR3 sequence is 15 residues long. From germline, CDR1 is SGHTA and CDR2 FQGNSA. The V gene end was trimmed by 4 bases and the J gene end by 4 bases; junction bases not matched to a gene: 5.

The sample holds many counts of this clonotype. This chain uses TRBV3-1 with TRBJ2-5; unclear D gene. Germline V lookup: CDR1 LGHDT, CDR2 YNNKEL (reference sequence). The CDR3 is 12 residues long. The V gene lost 10 bases and the J gene lost 4 bases, with 13 bases spanning the gap. The CDR3 here is CATRRVGETQYF. CDR3 bases: TGTGCCACACGCCGGGTAGGAGAGACCCAGTACTTC.

This clonotype has at least ten counts. The chain links TRBV21-1 to TRBJ2-1; the D call in the table, TRBD1, was not verified against the DNA. TRBV21-1 is a recognized pseudogene. CDR3 length: 14 amino acids. CDR3 in amino acids: CASSKDWRRGEQFF. The CDR3, as DNA: TGTGCCAGCAGCAAAGATTGGAGGAGAGGGGAGCAGTTCTTC.

This clonotype was recorded many times. The chain recombines TRBV5-1 with TRBJ2-3; TRBD2 agrees at 11 bases. This CDR3 has 15 residues. Germline V gene sequence: CDR1 SGHRS, CDR2 YFSETQ. J was trimmed by 5 bases and V by 5 bases; bases with no gene match: 7. As DNA, the CDR3 is TGCGCCAGCAGATTAGCGGGGGGGCCTCAAGATACGCAGTATTTT. Translation gives CASRLAGGPQDTQYF.

This clonotype was seen only a few times. CDR3 sequence: CASSQGETQYF. CDR3 bases: TGTGCCAGCAGCCAAGGGGAGACCCAGTACTTC. The rearrangement uses TRBV3-1 and TRBJ2-5; D unclear. Germline assignment: CDR1 LGHDT and CDR2 YNNKEL (reference sequence). V dropped 1 base and J dropped 5 bases, with 2 bases sitting between them. The CDR3 length is 11 residues.

This clonotype appeared a few times. The chain couples TRBV10-3 to TRBJ1-3; TRBD1 matches 7 bases. Losses at the gene ends were 8 bases for V and 0 bases for J; bases not matched to a gene: 4. Germline values: CDR1 ENHRY, CDR2 SYGVKD. This CDR3 region has 14 residues. The DNA of the CDR3 is TGTGCCATCTTTAGACAGGGCTCTGGAAACACCATATATTTT. It yields the protein CAIFRQGSGNTIYF.

Relative to its sample, this clonotype is medium-sized (0.01 to 0.1%). V is TRBV28 and J is TRBJ1-6, with D uncertain. This CDR3 has 13 residues. V lost 4 bases and J 8 bases, leaving 9 bases between the germline ends. Germline V lookup: CDR1 MDHEN, CDR2 SYDVKM. The CDR3 DNA reads as TGTGCCAGCAGTTCCCACGGTGATTCACCCCTCCACTTT. It codes for CASSSHGDSPLHF. Full variable domain (remainder filled in from reference TRBV28 and TRBJ1-6): DVKVTQSSRYLVKRTGEKVFLECVQDMDHENMFWYRQDPGLGLRLIYFSYDVKMKEKGDIPEGYSVSREKKERFSLILESASTNQTSMYLCASSSHGDSPLHFGNGTRLTVT.

There are many counts of this clonotype. V is TRBV6-5 and J is TRBJ1-4; 7 nucleotides agree with TRBD1. The CDR3 has 15 residues. CDR1 and CDR2 (germline): MNHEY, SVGAGI. The junction had 7 bases not matched to a gene; V was cut back by 6 bases and J by 3 bases. The CDR3 nucleotides read TGTGCCAGCAGAGACGACAGGGTGGCTAATGAAAAACTGTTTTTT. This translates into CASRDDRVANEKLFF.

This clonotype was counted at least ten times. The chain couples TRBV5-4 to TRBJ2-2; D remains ambiguous. The CDR3 has 13 amino acids. V lost 5 bases and J lost 4, with 9 bases in between. The V gene's germline CDR1 is SGHNT and CDR2 YYREEE (reference sequence). CDR3 bases: TGTGCCAGCAGGCCGGGTCGCACCGGGGAGCTGTTTTTT. Amino acid sequence: CASRPGRTGELFF.

The chain links TRBV25-1 to TRBJ1-5, with unresolved D. Germline V gene lookup returns CDR1 MGHDK and CDR2 SYGVNS. This CDR3 has 12 residues. Between the trimmed V and J ends, which lost 3 bases and 4 bases, there was a span of 4 bases. The CDR3 region is CASSESNQPQHF. In nucleotides, the CDR3 is TGTGCCAGCAGTGAGAGTAATCAGCCCCAGCATTTT.

The genes are TRBV7-6 and TRBJ2-1; 13 bases map to TRBD2. Germline-derived CDR1 and CDR2 are SGHVS and FNYEAQ. The CDR3 has 21 residues. The V segment lost 2 bases and the J segment 4 bases; nucleotides outside the gene matches: 17. The DNA for the CDR3 is TGTGCCAGCAGCTTATGGGGCTCCGGACTAGCGGGGGCCTCGGGTTACAATGAGCAGTTCTTC. Translated: CASSLWGSGLAGASGYNEQFF.

This clonotype occurred many times. The chain joins TRBV2 to TRBJ1-2, with unresolved D. Per the germline V gene, CDR1 is SNHLY and CDR2 is FYNNEI. V dropped 1 base and J dropped 4 bases, with 4 bases sitting between them. The CDR3 sequence is 12 residues long. The CDR3 DNA sequence: TGTGCCAGCAGTGAAGACAGCTATGGCTACACCTTC. Residues: CASSEDSYGYTF.

This clonotype was found once. A much more abundant neighbour one base away suggests this may be a read error. The chain couples TRBV9 to TRBJ2-6; D may be TRBD2 (5 bases). The CDR3 totals 15 residues. Germline values: CDR1 SGDLS, CDR2 YYNGEE. The V end lost 4 bases, the J end lost 2 bases, and 10 bases lay between the germline ends. As DNA, the CDR3 is TGTGCCAGCAGCCTCGGGAACGCTGGGGCCAACGTCCTGACTTTC. Translation gives CASSLGNAGANVLTF. Full variable domain (outside the CDR3, taken from reference TRBV9 and TRBJ2-6): DSGVTQTPKHLITATGQRVTLRCSPRSGDLSVYWYQQSLDQGLQFLIQYYNGEERAKGNILERFSAQQFPDLHSELNLSSLELGDSALYFCASSLGNAGANVLTFGAGSRLTVL.

This clonotype was counted a single time. With a much larger clone just one base away, this may be a read error. This rearrangement joins TRBV2 to TRBJ1-3, with D maybe TRBD1 (6 bases). The CDR3 has 15 amino acids. Looked up from germline, CDR1 is SNHLY and CDR2 is FYNNEI. CDR3 sequence reads: CASSLTGGSGNTVYF. The CDR3 DNA is TGTGCCAGCAGTTTGACAGGAGGCTCTGGAAACACCGTATATTTT.

This clonotype was seen many times. The V and J genes are TRBV3-1 and TRBJ2-5; no clear D gene. Germline CDR1 is LGHDT and CDR2 is YNNKEL (reference sequence). The ends were cut back, 1 base at V and 9 bases at J, with 3 bases in the middle. The CDR3 runs to 10 residues. CDR3 nucleotides: TGTGCCAGCAGCCAAGGGGCCCAGTACTTC. It is translated as CASSQGAQYF.